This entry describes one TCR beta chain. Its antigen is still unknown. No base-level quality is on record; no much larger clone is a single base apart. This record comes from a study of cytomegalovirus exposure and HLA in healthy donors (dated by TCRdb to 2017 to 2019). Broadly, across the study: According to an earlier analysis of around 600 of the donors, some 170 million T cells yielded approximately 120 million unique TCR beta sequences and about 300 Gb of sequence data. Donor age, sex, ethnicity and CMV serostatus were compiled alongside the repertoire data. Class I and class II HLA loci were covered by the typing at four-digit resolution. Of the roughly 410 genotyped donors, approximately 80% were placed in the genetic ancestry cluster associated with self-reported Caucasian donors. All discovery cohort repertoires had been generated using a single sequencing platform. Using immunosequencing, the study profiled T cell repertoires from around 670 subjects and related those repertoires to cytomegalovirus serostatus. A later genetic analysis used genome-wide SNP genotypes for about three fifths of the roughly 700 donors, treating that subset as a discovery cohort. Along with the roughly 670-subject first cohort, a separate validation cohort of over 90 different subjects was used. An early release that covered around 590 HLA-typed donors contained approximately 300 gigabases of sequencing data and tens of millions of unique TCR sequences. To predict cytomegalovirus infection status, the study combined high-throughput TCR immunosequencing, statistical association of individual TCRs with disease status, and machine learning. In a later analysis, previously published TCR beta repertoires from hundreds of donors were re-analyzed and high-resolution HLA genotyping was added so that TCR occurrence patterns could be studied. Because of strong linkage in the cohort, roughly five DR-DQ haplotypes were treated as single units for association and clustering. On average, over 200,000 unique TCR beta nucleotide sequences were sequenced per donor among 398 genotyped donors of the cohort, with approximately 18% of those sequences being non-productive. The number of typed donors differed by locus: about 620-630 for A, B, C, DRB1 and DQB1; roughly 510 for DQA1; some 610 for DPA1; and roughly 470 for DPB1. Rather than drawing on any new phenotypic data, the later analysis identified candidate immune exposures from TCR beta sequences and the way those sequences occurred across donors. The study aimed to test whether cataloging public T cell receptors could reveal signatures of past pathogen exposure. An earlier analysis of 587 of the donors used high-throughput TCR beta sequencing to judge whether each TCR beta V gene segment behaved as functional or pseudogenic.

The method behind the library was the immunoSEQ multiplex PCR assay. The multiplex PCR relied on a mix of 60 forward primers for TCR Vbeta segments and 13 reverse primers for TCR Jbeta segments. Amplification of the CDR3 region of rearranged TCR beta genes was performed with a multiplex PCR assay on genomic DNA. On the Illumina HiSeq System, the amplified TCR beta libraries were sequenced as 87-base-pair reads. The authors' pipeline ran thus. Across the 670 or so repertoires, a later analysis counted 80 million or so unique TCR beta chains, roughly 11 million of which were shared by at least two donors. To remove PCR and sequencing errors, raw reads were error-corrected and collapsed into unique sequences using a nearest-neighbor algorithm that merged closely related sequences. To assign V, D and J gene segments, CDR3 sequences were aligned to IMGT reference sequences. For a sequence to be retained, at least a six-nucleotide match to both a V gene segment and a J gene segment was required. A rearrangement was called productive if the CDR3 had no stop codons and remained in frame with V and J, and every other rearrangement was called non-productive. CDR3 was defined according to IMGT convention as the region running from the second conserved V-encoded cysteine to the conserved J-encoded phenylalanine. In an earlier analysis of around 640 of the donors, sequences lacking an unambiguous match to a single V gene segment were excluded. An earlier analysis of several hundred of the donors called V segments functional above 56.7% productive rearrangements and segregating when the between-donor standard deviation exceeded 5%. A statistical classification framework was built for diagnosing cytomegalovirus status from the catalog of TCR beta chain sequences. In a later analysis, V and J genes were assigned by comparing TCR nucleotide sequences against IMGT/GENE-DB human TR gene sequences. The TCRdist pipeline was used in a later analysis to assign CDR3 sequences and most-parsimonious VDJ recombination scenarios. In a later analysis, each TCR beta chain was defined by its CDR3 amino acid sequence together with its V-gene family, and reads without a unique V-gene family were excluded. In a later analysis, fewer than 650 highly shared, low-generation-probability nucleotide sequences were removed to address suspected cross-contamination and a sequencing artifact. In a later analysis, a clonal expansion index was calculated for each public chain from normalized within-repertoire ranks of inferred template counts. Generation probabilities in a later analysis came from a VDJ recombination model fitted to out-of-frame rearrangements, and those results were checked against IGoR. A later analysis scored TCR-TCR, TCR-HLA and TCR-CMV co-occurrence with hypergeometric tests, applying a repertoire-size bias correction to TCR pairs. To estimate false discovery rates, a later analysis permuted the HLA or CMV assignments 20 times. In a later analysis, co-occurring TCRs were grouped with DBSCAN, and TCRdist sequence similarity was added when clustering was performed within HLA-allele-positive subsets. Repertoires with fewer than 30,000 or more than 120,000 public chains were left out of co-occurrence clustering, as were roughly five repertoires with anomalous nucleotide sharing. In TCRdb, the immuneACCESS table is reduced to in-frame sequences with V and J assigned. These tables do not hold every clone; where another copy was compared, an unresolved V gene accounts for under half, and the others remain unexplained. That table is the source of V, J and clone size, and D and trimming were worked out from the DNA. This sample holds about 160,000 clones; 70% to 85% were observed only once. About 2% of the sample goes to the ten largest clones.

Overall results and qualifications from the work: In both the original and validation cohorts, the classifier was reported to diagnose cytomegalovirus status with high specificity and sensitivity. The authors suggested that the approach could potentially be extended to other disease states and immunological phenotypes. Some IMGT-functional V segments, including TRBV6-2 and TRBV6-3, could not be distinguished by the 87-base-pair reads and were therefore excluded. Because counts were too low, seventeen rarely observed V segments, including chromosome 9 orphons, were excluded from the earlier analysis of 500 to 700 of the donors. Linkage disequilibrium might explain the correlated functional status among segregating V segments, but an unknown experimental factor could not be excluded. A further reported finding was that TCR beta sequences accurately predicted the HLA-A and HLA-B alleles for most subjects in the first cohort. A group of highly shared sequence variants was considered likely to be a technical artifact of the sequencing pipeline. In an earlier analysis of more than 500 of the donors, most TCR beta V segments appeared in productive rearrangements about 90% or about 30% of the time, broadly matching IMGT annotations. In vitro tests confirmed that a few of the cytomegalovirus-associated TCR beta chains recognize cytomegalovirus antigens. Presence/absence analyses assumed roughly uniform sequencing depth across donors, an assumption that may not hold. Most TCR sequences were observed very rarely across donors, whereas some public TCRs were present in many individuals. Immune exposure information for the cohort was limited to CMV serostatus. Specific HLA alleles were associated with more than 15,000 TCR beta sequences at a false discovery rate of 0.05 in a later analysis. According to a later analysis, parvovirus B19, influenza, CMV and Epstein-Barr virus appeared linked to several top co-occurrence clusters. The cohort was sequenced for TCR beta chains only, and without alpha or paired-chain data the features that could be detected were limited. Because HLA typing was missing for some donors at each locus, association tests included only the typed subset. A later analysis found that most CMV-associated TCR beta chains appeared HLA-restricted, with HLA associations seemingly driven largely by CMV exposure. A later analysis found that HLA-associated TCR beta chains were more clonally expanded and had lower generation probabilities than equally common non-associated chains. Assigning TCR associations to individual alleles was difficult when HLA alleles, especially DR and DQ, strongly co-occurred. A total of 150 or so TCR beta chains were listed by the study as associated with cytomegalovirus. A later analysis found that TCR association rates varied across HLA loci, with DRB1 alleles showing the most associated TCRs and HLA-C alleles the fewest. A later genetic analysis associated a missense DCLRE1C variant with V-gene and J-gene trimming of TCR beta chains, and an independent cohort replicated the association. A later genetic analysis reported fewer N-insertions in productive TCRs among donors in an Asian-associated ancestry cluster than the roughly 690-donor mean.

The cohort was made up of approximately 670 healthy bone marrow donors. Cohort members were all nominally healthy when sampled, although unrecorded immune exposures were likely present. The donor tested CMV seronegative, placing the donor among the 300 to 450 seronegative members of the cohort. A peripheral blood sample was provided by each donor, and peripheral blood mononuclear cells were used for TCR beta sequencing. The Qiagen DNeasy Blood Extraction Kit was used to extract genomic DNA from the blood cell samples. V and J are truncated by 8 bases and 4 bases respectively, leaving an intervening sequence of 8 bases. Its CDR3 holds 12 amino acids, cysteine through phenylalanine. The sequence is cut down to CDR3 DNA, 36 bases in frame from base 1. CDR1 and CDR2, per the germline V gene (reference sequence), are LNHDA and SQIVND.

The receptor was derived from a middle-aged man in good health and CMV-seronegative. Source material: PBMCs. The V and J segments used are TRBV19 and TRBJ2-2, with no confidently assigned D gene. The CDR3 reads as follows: CASRSVTGELFF. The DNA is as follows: TGTGCCAGTCGATCGGTCACCGGGGAGCTGTTTTTT.